The 19 T cell receptor beta chains listed next were all sequenced from one sample in a study of regulatory T cells in long-lasting Graves disease. Time point of the sample: newly diagnosed GD, antithyroid drugs for less than 3 months. PBMCs were the source of the RNA used for TCR sequencing. Building the TCR beta libraries relied on iRepertoire HTBI primers, and CDR3 regions underwent Arm-PCR. Each CDR3 protein is one row after TCRdb ran MiXCR on the multiplex PCR reads. The sample shows 360,000 or so distinct CDR3 sequences, over 15% of them seen only once. In addition, the sample was reused for a study of T cells in Graves' hyperthyroidism and ophthalmopathy.

The sequencing here drew on peripheral blood mononuclear cells (PBMCs), taken at new diagnosis, from a patient treated with antithyroid drugs. These receptors all stem from a man aged 40-49 years with Graves disease.

This clonotype was detected ten times or more. The gene calls are TRBV20-1 and TRBJ1-4; D unresolved. The V gene's germline CDR1 is DFQATT and CDR2 SNEGSKA (reference sequence). With 3 bases removed from V and 0 bases from J, the gap between germline ends came to 8 bases. This CDR3 spans 14 amino acids. The CDR3 is CSASPVATNEKLFF. DNA for the CDR3: TGCAGTGCTAGCCCCGTAGCAACTAATGAAAAACTGTTTTTT.

As to this clonotype: This is likely an artifact of a read error, given a far larger clone one base away. The gene calls are TRBV28 and TRBJ2-5, with TRBD1 matching 9 bases. Near its end, the DNA agrees better with TRBJ2-7, so the J call may be wrong. Germline values: CDR1 MDHEN, CDR2 SYDVKM. The length of the CDR3 is 15 residues. The CDR3 reads CASRLSTGGLYEQYF. The DNA of the CDR3 is TGTGCCAGCAGGTTAAGTACAGGGGGCTTGTACGAGCAGTACTTC.

This clonotype was counted only a few times. The chain couples TRBV20-1 to TRBJ2-2; 7 bases are shared with TRBD1. The CDR3 is made up of 15 amino acids. V was pared by 6 bases and J by 1 base, with 8 bases of the junction left unmatched. Germline values: CDR1 DFQATT, CDR2 SNEGSKA (reference sequence). CDR3 bases: TGCAGTGCACGGTCCGGGACAGTGAACACCGGGGAGCTGTTTTTT. Its translation: CSARSGTVNTGELFF.

There are a few counts of this clonotype. This chain links TRBV2 with TRBJ2-1, with TRBD2 identical over 13 bases. The CDR3 has 16 amino acids. CDR1 is SNHLY, CDR2 FYNNEI, per germline. The junction had 4 bases not matched to a gene; V was cut back by 5 bases and J by 3 bases. DNA for the CDR3: TGTGCCAGCAGTCGGACTAGCGGGGGACACTACAATGAGCAGTTCTTC. Protein product: CASSRTSGGHYNEQFF.

This chain joins TRBV7-2 and TRBJ2-1; TRBD1 might be the D (5 bases). The DNA end favors TRBJ2-5, so the J call may be wrong. The germline V gene has CDR1 SGHTA and CDR2 FQGNSA. The CDR3 length is 13 residues. The CDR3 loop is CASSPSPQGTQYF. The CDR3 DNA is TGTGCCAGCAGCCCAAGCCCCCAGGGGACCCAGTACTTC.

This clonotype was seen many times. The genes are TRBV11-2 and TRBJ2-1; 12 nucleotides align to TRBD2. The CDR3 extends over 15 amino acids. Looked up from germline, CDR1 is SGHAT and CDR2 is FQNNGV. Trimming at V came to 0 bases and at J to 9 bases, leaving 3 bases not matched to a gene. The CDR3 sequence is CASSLDLGLAGEQFF. CDR3 sequence (DNA): TGTGCCAGCAGCTTAGATTTGGGACTAGCGGGTGAGCAGTTCTTC.

This clonotype was detected ten times or more. The chain employs TRBV2 and TRBJ1-3; 8 bases are a match to TRBD1. Per the germline V gene, CDR1 is SNHLY and CDR2 is FYNNEI. J lost 2 bases, V lost 6 bases, and 6 bases had no gene match. The CDR3 loop spans 15 amino acids. CDR3 in DNA: TGTGCCAGCAGCTTCGACAGGGGCACTGGAAACACCATATATTTT. Translated, it gives CASSFDRGTGNTIYF.

This clonotype was seen many times. The chain recombines TRBV2 with TRBJ2-3, with D unclear. Germline-derived CDR1 and CDR2 are SNHLY and FYNNEI. V was shortened by 10 bases and J by 6 bases, with 14 bases between the two germline ends. The CDR3 has 12 residues. CDR3 sequence (DNA): TGTGCCACCAACCTCCAGAGGGATACGCAGTATTTT. This sequence encodes CATNLQRDTQYF.

Concerning this clonotype itself: A read error is possible here, since a much larger clone lies one base away. This sequence joins TRBV12-3 or TRBV12-4 and TRBJ2-2, with D perhaps matching TRBD1 (6 bases). Trimming took off 2 bases at V and 3 bases at J, with 13 bases between the two ends. CDR3 length: 16 amino acids. The CDR3 is CASSLRQGIYTGELFF. The CDR3 DNA sequence: TGTGCCAGCAGTTTACGGCAGGGGATCTACACCGGGGAGCTGTTTTTT.

The chain uses TRBV20-1 and TRBJ2-1, with 10 bases aligning to TRBD2. The V gene's germline CDR1 is DFQATT and CDR2 SNEGSKA (reference sequence). This CDR3 has 14 amino acids. J was trimmed by 8 bases and V by 3 bases; bases with no gene match: 7. Here the CDR3 reads CSARNSGGFDEQFF. The CDR3 DNA reads as TGCAGTGCTAGGAATAGCGGGGGGTTCGATGAGCAGTTCTTC.

At least ten counts were recorded for this clonotype. The chain combines TRBV12-3 or TRBV12-4 with TRBJ2-5; D call uncertain. The CDR3 is 13 residues long. V was clipped by 3 bases and J by 2 bases, with 7 bases between them. In nucleotides, the CDR3 is TGTGCCAGCAGTTTGAATAGACAAGAGACCCAGTACTTC. Amino acids: CASSLNRQETQYF.

This clonotype has at least ten counts. The rearrangement uses TRBV27 and TRBJ1-2; 11 nucleotides match TRBD1. The CDR3 is 16 residues long. In germline, CDR1 is MNHEY, CDR2 SMNVEV (reference sequence). The V and J ends lost 5 bases and 2 bases, in that order; junction bases with no gene match: 7. The CDR3 loop reads CASSASGTGGNYGYTF. CDR3 bases: TGTGCCAGCAGTGCGTCCGGGACAGGGGGGAACTATGGCTACACCTTC.

This clonotype was counted ten times or more. The chain employs TRBV7-8 and TRBJ2-5; D remains unclear. Germline values: CDR1 SGHVS, CDR2 FQNEAQ. The CDR3 runs 15 residues. V was trimmed by 5 bases and J by 2 bases, leaving 15 bases between them. CDR3 region: CASSLLRRIQETQYF. DNA for the CDR3: TGTGCCAGCAGCCTCCTCCGACGGATACAAGAGACCCAGTACTTC.

This clonotype was picked up many times. The V and J genes are TRBV2 and TRBJ1-2; possible D gene TRBD1, 5 bases. The V gene's germline CDR1 is SNHLY and CDR2 FYNNEI. The CDR3 length is 12 residues. V lost 8 bases to trimming and J lost 11 bases, with 18 bases between them. CDR3: CASRGAQRAYTF. The CDR3 DNA reads as TGTGCCAGCCGCGGGGCGCAGCGGGCGTACACCTTC.

This clonotype was counted many times. CDR3 DNA sequence: TGTGCCAGCAGCTCGACAGGTATTACGCAGTATTTT. Amino acids: CASSSTGITQYF. This chain connects TRBV11-2 to TRBJ2-3; a weak D match, TRBD1 (6 bases). The V gene's germline CDR1 is SGHAT and CDR2 FQNNGV. CDR3 length: 12 residues. The V and J ends lost 4 bases and 8 bases respectively, with 10 bases between them.

This clonotype was detected many times. This chain links TRBV28 with TRBJ2-5, with a possible D match to TRBD2 (5 bases). V was trimmed by 7 bases and J by 3 bases, leaving 9 bases between them. This CDR3 has 12 amino acids. Germline assignment: CDR1 MDHEN and CDR2 SYDVKM. CDR3 sequence reads: CASKFGEETQYF. The CDR3 nucleotides read TGTGCCAGCAAGTTCGGGGAAGAGACCCAGTACTTC.

This clonotype was seen a few times. The CDR3 region is CASSLGGGQNQPQHF. CDR3 nucleotides: TGTGCCAGCAGTTTGGGCGGGGGCCAAAATCAGCCCCAGCATTTT. J is TRBJ1-5 and V is TRBV12-3 or TRBV12-4; TRBD1 might be the D (6 bases). The CDR3 length is 15 residues. Trimming shortened V by 3 bases and J by 4 bases, and 13 bases separated the two germline ends.

V usage is TRBV27 and J usage is TRBJ2-2; 8 bases line up with TRBD1. Germline V CDR1 and CDR2: MNHEY, SMNVEV (reference sequence). V was pared by 6 bases and J by 4 bases, with 7 bases of the junction left unmatched. The length of the CDR3 is 15 residues. The CDR3 DNA follows: TGTGCCAGCAGCCAAGACAGGGGTGGCACCGGGGAGCTGTTTTTT. Its translation: CASSQDRGGTGELFF.

The table lists this clonotype with many counts. The CDR3 bases are TGTGCCAGTAAAGACAGGGTTGGGGAAAAACTGTTTTTT. Its protein product is CASKDRVGEKLFF. The rearrangement joins TRBV7-2 to TRBJ1-4; TRBD1 matches at 7 bases. The CDR3 sequence is 13 residues long. Germline V gene data show CDR1 as SGHTA and CDR2 as FQGNSA. With 9 bases clipped from V and 8 bases from J, the junction kept 9 bases outside the gene matches.